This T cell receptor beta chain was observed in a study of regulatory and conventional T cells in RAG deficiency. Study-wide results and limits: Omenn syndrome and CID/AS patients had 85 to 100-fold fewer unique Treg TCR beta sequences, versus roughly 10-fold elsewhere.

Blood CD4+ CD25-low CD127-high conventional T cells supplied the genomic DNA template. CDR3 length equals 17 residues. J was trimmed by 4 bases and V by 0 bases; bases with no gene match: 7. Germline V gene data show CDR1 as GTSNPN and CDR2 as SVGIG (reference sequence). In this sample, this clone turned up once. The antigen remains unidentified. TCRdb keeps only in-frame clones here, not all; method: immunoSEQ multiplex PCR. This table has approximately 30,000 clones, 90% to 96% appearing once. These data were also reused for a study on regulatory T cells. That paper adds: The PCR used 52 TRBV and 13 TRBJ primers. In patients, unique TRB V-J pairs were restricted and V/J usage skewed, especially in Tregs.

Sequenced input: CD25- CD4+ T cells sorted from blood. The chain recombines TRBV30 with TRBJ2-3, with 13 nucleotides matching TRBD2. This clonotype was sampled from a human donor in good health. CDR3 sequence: CAWSVLAGGPKADTQYF. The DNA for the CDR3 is TGTGCCTGGAGTGTACTAGCGGGAGGGCCCAAGGCAGATACGCAGTATTTT.